Presented here are 24 T cell receptor beta chains from one specimen sequenced in a study of blood T cell repertoires in COVID-19 (dated by TCRdb to 2020 to 2022). Libraries were constructed by the immunoSEQ multiplex PCR assay. In its TCRdb copy, this immuneACCESS table keeps in-frame sequences only and misses some clones. Where compared with another copy, unresolved V genes explain less than half of these, and the others have no known cause. This sample gives around 200,000 clones in total; around 84% of them show up just once. Roughly 5% of the sample goes to the ten largest clones. Sequencing was performed on peripheral blood. Receptors were obtained from an elderly woman with acute or convalescent COVID-19.

The rearrangement joins TRBV25-1 to TRBJ2-1; 7 nucleotides agree with TRBD1. V trimming: 8 bases; J trimming: 3 bases; junction bases outside the gene matches: 7. Germline-derived CDR1 and CDR2 are MGHDK and SYGVNS. The CDR3 has 14 amino acids. Here the CDR3 DNA reads TGTGCCAGCGGAGCCGGGACAGACTACAATGAGCAGTTCTTC. This encodes CASGAGTDYNEQFF.

The chain uses TRBV4-3 and TRBJ2-2; D is perhaps TRBD1 (6 bases). This CDR3 contains 16 residues. Germline assignment: CDR1 LGHNA and CDR2 YSLEER. The V end was cut by 2 bases, the J end by 4 bases, with 14 bases between. CDR3 nucleotides: TGCGCCAGCAGCCAAAGGGCAGGGGCCAGCACCGGGGAGCTGTTTTTT. Translated: CASSQRAGASTGELFF.

V gene TRBV27 combines with J gene TRBJ2-7; weak D call: TRBD1 (6 bases). Germline CDR1 is MNHEY and CDR2 is SMNVEV (reference sequence). The length of the CDR3 is 14 residues. Deletions cut 5 bases from V and 2 bases from J, with 13 bases between. CDR3 loop: CASSELGQTYEQYF. CDR3 nucleotides: TGTGCCAGCAGTGAGTTAGGACAGACCTACGAGCAGTACTTC.

The V and J genes are TRBV7-6 and TRBJ2-5; TRBD2 aligns across 13 bases. V lost 5 bases, J lost 2 bases, and 5 bases stayed unmatched. Germline CDR1 SGHVS, CDR2 FNYEAQ. The CDR3 length is 16 residues. CDR3 sequence reads: CASSKGLAGTQETQYF. The DNA of the CDR3 is TGTGCCAGCAGCAAGGGACTAGCGGGAACACAAGAGACCCAGTACTTC. Full variable domain (missing parts from reference TRBV7-6 and TRBJ2-5): GAGVSQSPRYKVTKRGQDVALRCDPISGHVSLYWYRQALGQGPEFLTYFNYEAQQDKSGLPNDRFSAERPEGSISTLTIQRTEQRDSAMYRCASSKGLAGTQETQYFGPGTRLLVL.

The V gene is TRBV19, the J gene TRBJ2-7, with 8 bases identical to TRBD2. CDR1 is LNHDA and CDR2 is SQIVND in the germline V gene (reference sequence). The J segment lost 2 bases and the V segment lost 4 bases, leaving 19 bases of the junction unmatched. The CDR3 is 19 residues long. The CDR3 DNA reads as TGTGCCAGTAGTAGACGCAGCGGGAGTTCTTACGCGGAGACCTACGAGCAGTACTTC. Encoded protein: CASSRRSGSSYAETYEQYF.

The gene calls are TRBV9 and TRBJ1-1; D gene uncertain. The CDR3 totals 15 residues. Deletions cut 0 bases from V and 1 base from J, with 10 bases between. Germline V gives CDR1 SGDLS, CDR2 YYNGEE. The CDR3 protein is CASSVDMATNTEAFF. In DNA, the CDR3 is TGTGCCAGCAGCGTAGACATGGCCACGAACACTGAAGCTTTCTTT.

This clone was picked up one time. J is TRBJ2-1 and V is TRBV7-2; 7 nucleotides align to TRBD2. This CDR3 is 15 amino acids long. Germline trimming cut 2 bases from V and 4 bases from J; bases unmatched to any gene: 5. Germline assignment: CDR1 SGHTA and CDR2 FQGNSA. The CDR3 nucleotides read TGTGCCAGCAGCTTAATGGGCGGGAGTTACAATGAGCAGTTCTTC. Its translation is CASSLMGGSYNEQFF.

CDR3 sequence (DNA): TGTGCCAGCAGCGTAAAGTCGGGACAGGTAGCCAAAAACATTCAGTACTTC. This encodes CASSVKSGQVAKNIQYF. The chain employs TRBV9 and TRBJ2-4; 8 nucleotides line up with TRBD1. The CDR3 is 17 residues long. V gave up 1 base and J gave up 0 bases; unmatched junction bases: 6. The germline CDR1 and CDR2 sequences are SGDLS and YYNGEE. Together with reference TRBV9 and TRBJ2-4, the CDR3 gives the full variable domain: DSGVTQTPKHLITATGQRVTLRCSPRSGDLSVYWYQQSLDQGLQFLIQYYNGEERAKGNILERFSAQQFPDLHSELNLSSLELGDSALYFCASSVKSGQVAKNIQYFGAGTRLSVL.

The chain is built from TRBV10-3 and TRBJ2-3; D unresolved. Germline lookup yields CDR1 ENHRY and CDR2 SYGVKD. Trimming took off 8 bases at V and 0 bases at J, with 12 bases between the two ends. This CDR3 contains 14 residues. CDR3 residues: CAISQRPSTDTQYF. CDR3 coding DNA: TGTGCCATCTCCCAGCGACCTAGCACAGATACGCAGTATTTT.

This clone showed up just a few times. This rearrangement joins TRBV5-1 to TRBJ1-1, with D hard to call. Per germline, CDR1 SGHRS and CDR2 YFSETQ. The CDR3 contains 12 residues. Trimming pared 0 bases from V and 12 bases from J, leaving 12 bases between. Here the CDR3 DNA reads TGCGCCAGCAGCTTGGCGAATACAGAACCTTTCTTT. Translating gives CASSLANTEPFF.

The chain carries TRBV7-3 and TRBJ1-6; 9 bases match TRBD1. The CDR3 runs to 14 residues. After removal of 3 bases from V and 7 bases from J, the junction contained 1 base not matched to a gene. Germline V CDR1 and CDR2: SGHTA, FQGTGA. DNA for the CDR3: TGTGCCAGCAGCTTTGGGACAGGGAATTCACCCCTCCACTTT. It codes for CASSFGTGNSPLHF.

The rearrangement uses TRBV5-6 and TRBJ1-6; TRBD1 aligns across 8 bases. The V gene's germline CDR1 is SGHDT and CDR2 YYEEEE. The CDR3 is 15 amino acids. V gave up 2 bases and J gave up 7 bases; unmatched junction bases: 5. The CDR3 region is CASSLLDRENSPLHF. The CDR3 bases are TGTGCCAGCAGCTTACTGGACAGGGAAAATTCACCCCTCCACTTT.

The V call is TRBV7-9, the J call TRBJ2-1, with 11 bases identical to TRBD2. V lost 1 base, J lost 4 bases, and 9 bases stayed unmatched. The CDR3 length is 18 residues. Germline V gene lookup returns CDR1 SEHNR and CDR2 FQNEAQ (reference sequence). CDR3 region: CASSLVYILAGGYNEQFF. The CDR3, as DNA: TGTGCCAGCAGCTTAGTTTATATCTTAGCGGGAGGGTACAATGAGCAGTTCTTC.

This clone came up once. V gene TRBV7-5 combines with J gene TRBJ2-7; the table names TRBD2, a call not compared with the DNA. TRBV7-5 is marked as a pseudogene. The CDR3 consists of 18 residues. CDR3 in DNA: TGTGCCAGAAGCGCCATTCCGGAGGGGATCCTGGATTCATACGAGCAGTACTTC. Protein product: CARSAIPEGILDSYEQYF.

V is TRBV6-1 and J is TRBJ2-1; 8 positions agree with TRBD2. The CDR3 totals 23 residues. With 0 bases clipped from V and 3 bases from J, the junction kept 25 bases outside the gene matches. CDR1 is MNHNS and CDR2 is SASEGT in the germline V gene. CDR3 sequence reads: CASSEAGTIPGLVSPLSYNEQFF. The DNA of the CDR3 is TGTGCCAGCAGTGAAGCGGGAACTATACCGGGACTAGTGTCCCCCCTCAGCTACAATGAGCAGTTCTTC.

The rearrangement links TRBV6-5 to TRBJ1-1, with 7 bases lining up with TRBD1. This CDR3 comprises 14 residues. The V segment lost 2 bases and the J segment 6 bases; nucleotides outside the gene matches: 6. Looked up from germline, CDR1 is MNHEY and CDR2 is SVGAGI. The CDR3 region is CASSYDRVRPEAFF. CDR3 nucleotide sequence: TGTGCCAGCAGTTACGACAGGGTTCGACCTGAAGCTTTCTTT.

This clone was picked up a small number of times. This chain links TRBV5-1 with TRBJ1-2; weak D call: TRBD1 (5 bases). Germline CDR1 reads SGHRS; CDR2 reads YFSETQ. Deletions cut 5 bases from V and 4 bases from J, with 18 bases between. The CDR3 length is 15 residues. DNA for the CDR3: TGCGCCAGCAGATCGACGGGGGGGACCGCCTATGGCTACACCTTC. Translating it yields CASRSTGGTAYGYTF.

The DNA of the CDR3 is TGTGCCAGCACAAAGCAGGGGGCAAATGGCTACACCTTC. This gives the protein CASTKQGANGYTF. This chain uses TRBV28 with TRBJ1-2; 8 nucleotides align to TRBD1. CDR1 is MDHEN, CDR2 SYDVKM, per germline. With V trimmed by 7 bases and J by 6 bases, 7 bases remained unmatched. The CDR3 is made up of 13 amino acids.

The chain couples TRBV28 to TRBJ1-5, with 7 bases lining up with TRBD1. Germline loops: CDR1 MDHEN, CDR2 SYDVKM. Trimming removed 5 bases from V and 6 bases from J; junction bases left unmatched: 4. This CDR3 is built from 13 residues. The CDR3 loop reads CASSPDRVQPQHF. The CDR3 DNA reads as TGTGCCAGCAGTCCCGACAGGGTTCAGCCCCAGCATTTT.

V gene TRBV28 combines with J gene TRBJ1-5; 8 positions match TRBD1. The CDR3 covers 14 residues. V lost 8 bases and J lost 9; bases outside the gene matches: 12. Per the germline V gene, CDR1 is MDHEN and CDR2 is SYDVKM. This chain's CDR3 is CASEGTGGRRPQHF. CDR3 bases: TGTGCCAGCGAGGGGACAGGTGGTAGACGGCCCCAGCATTTT.

This sequence joins TRBV6-5 and TRBJ1-2; D is undetermined. CDR1 and CDR2 from the germline V gene are MNHEY and SVGAGI. Trimming pared 8 bases from V and 4 bases from J, leaving 20 bases between. This CDR3 has 15 residues. CDR3 in amino acids: CASRMSSWLGYGYTF. The CDR3 region has the DNA TGTGCCAGCCGGATGAGCTCCTGGCTAGGCTATGGCTACACCTTC.

This chain connects TRBV7-2 to TRBJ2-2, with 12 bases fitting TRBD2. V gave up 3 bases and J gave up 2 bases; unmatched junction bases: 4. The germline gives CDR1 SGHTA, CDR2 FQGNSA. The CDR3 is 17 amino acids. The CDR3 region is CASSLYGLAGNTGELFF. In DNA, the CDR3 is TGTGCCAGCAGCTTGTATGGACTAGCGGGAAACACCGGGGAGCTGTTTTTT. Variable domain in full (rest from reference TRBV7-2 and TRBJ2-2): GAGVSQSPSNKVTEKGKDVELRCDPISGHTALYWYRQSLGQGLEFLIYFQGNSAPDKSGLPSDRFSAERTGGSVSTLTIQRTQQEDSAVYLCASSLYGLAGNTGELFFGEGSRLTVL.

The V and J genes are TRBV4-2 and TRBJ1-2; 7 positions match TRBD1. Germline V lookup: CDR1 LGHNA, CDR2 YNFKEQ. The length of the CDR3 is 16 residues. V shed 1 base and J 4 bases; nucleotides not matched to a gene: 9. As DNA, the CDR3 is TGTGCCAGCAGCCAAGCGGGACAGAATTATATCTATGGCTACACCTTC. Protein sequence: CASSQAGQNYIYGYTF.

J is TRBJ2-1 and V is TRBV28; TRBD1 aligns across 9 bases. Germline loops: CDR1 MDHEN, CDR2 SYDVKM. Trimming removed 6 bases from V and 15 bases from J; junction bases left unmatched: 9. The CDR3 loop spans 12 amino acids. The CDR3 loop reads CASSADRDRAFF. Here the CDR3 DNA reads TGTGCCAGCAGCGCAGACCGGGACAGGGCGTTCTTC.